This entry concerns a single T cell receptor beta chain. This sample was included in a study of cytomegalovirus exposure and HLA in healthy donors. CDR3 length: 14 residues. The germline V and J ends were trimmed by 3 bases and 0 bases, with 6 bases remaining between them. Germline V gene sequence: CDR1 MDHEN, CDR2 SYDVKM. In the PCR, 60 Vbeta and 13 Jbeta primers were used. TCRdb's copy holds only in-frame clones and misses some; the assay was immunoSEQ multiplex PCR. This sample has about 200,000 clones, with about 84% found just once. V usage is TRBV28 and J usage is TRBJ1-3; D not certain. This clonotype was sampled from a woman in her 30s in good health and CMV-seropositive. The specimen was PBMCs. In DNA, the CDR3 is TGTGCCAGCAGTTTCAGTTTCTCTGGAAACACCATATATTTT. Translating it yields CASSFSFSGNTIYF.